What follows are 32 T cell receptor beta chains derived from one specimen sequenced in a study of blood T cells in healthy people across ages. Alongside a J-beta primer mix, a sample-barcoded 5' primer served in a second PCR lasting roughly 7 to 11 cycles. TCRdb independently ran MiXCR on the 5' RACE reads; one entry per CDR3 protein. This sample has approximately 900,000 distinct CDR3 sequences, with 25% to 35% found just once. The data also belong to a second study, concerning T cells of mothers and their children.

The sample comprised blood. Source of these receptors: a middle-aged woman in good health.

The CDR3 loop reads CASSQDYDEQFF. The DNA for the CDR3 is TGCGCCAGCAGCCAAGATTACGATGAGCAGTTCTTC. The chain carries TRBV4-1 and TRBJ2-1; D gene uncertain. Trimming stripped 0 bases from V and 8 bases from J, with 5 bases between. The CDR3 extends over 12 amino acids. Germline loops: CDR1 MGHRA, CDR2 YSYEKL.

Comment on this clonotype: This may stem from a read error, because a much larger clone lies one nucleotide away. The chain combines TRBV5-1 with TRBJ2-1; TRBD1 agrees at 9 bases. The CDR3 length is 18 residues. Germline assignment: CDR1 SGHRS and CDR2 YFSETQ. CDR3 sequence reads: CASSLDLSTDRGGNGQFF. CDR3 in DNA: TGCGCCAGCAGCTTGGATCTTTCAACGGACAGGGGTGGTAATGGGCAGTTCTTC.

A few counts support this clonotype. One end of the junction fails to match germline, which may point to a read error. This chain connects TRBV5-1 to TRBJ2-3; a weak D match, TRBD2 (6 bases). This CDR3 region has 17 residues. Germline V lookup: CDR1 SGHRS, CDR2 YFSETQ. The CDR3, as DNA: TGCGCCGGCAGCCTGGGTATTACCGGGGGTTCACAGATAACGCAGTATTTT. The encoded protein is CAGSLGITGGSQITQYF.

This clonotype was counted ten times or more. V usage is TRBV7-9 and J usage is TRBJ2-1; TRBD2 matches 9 bases. Looked up from germline, CDR1 is SEHNR and CDR2 is FQNEAQ (reference sequence). The V segment lost 6 bases and the J segment 2 bases; nucleotides outside the gene matches: 8. This CDR3 comprises 16 residues. CDR3 nucleotide sequence: TGTGCCAGCAGTCGTCCAGAGCGGGGGGCCTACAATGAGCAGTTCTTC. Residues: CASSRPERGAYNEQFF. The full variable domain, in which reference TRBV7-9 and TRBJ2-1 provide the parts outside the CDR3, is DTGVSQNPRHKITKRGQNVTFRCDPISEHNRLYWYRQTLGQGPEFLTYFQNEAQLEKSRLLSDRFSAERPKGSFSTLEIQRTEQGDSAMYLCASSRPERGAYNEQFFGPGTRLTVL.

The table lists this clonotype with many counts. V usage is TRBV4-3 and J usage is TRBJ1-2; D remains ambiguous. In germline, CDR1 is LGHNA, CDR2 YSLEER. The CDR3 has 15 amino acids. V was trimmed by 0 bases and J by 4 bases, leaving 12 bases between them. CDR3 nucleotide sequence: TGCGCCAGCAGCCAAGATCGGGGAGTTGGCTATGGCTACACCTTC. Its protein is CASSQDRGVGYGYTF.

This clonotype was seen at least ten times. The CDR3 is CSVLAGRGNEQFF. The DNA of the CDR3 is TGCAGCGTCTTAGCGGGCCGAGGGAATGAGCAGTTCTTC. This sequence joins TRBV29-1 and TRBJ2-1, with 7 positions matching TRBD2. The V and J ends lost 6 bases and 7 bases, in that order; junction bases with no gene match: 9. CDR1 is SQVTM, CDR2 ANQGSEA, per germline. The CDR3 contains 13 residues.

This clonotype was seen once. The junction departs from the called germline gene at one end, perhaps through a read error. This chain joins TRBV28 and TRBJ2-5, with 9 nucleotides matching TRBD2. There are 15 residues in the CDR3. CDR1 and CDR2 from the germline V gene are MDHEN and SYDVKM. CDR3 sequence reads: CVSSLSRGGPETQYF. The CDR3 region has the DNA TGTGTCAGCAGTTTATCGCGGGGGGGCCCAGAGACCCAGTACTTC.

This sequence joins TRBV29-1 and TRBJ1-1, with D possibly being TRBD1 (6 bases). The CDR3 sequence is 14 residues long. V shed 5 bases and J shed 8 bases, with 21 bases lying between them. CDR1 is SQVTM, CDR2 ANQGSEA, per germline. The CDR3: CSVRGQGGGAEAFF. The CDR3, as DNA: TGCAGCGTTAGAGGCCAGGGAGGGGGGGCCGAAGCTTTCTTT.

This clonotype has ten or more counts. The chain is built from TRBV20-1 and TRBJ1-2; 8 bases fit TRBD1. The CDR3 extends over 12 amino acids. CDR1 and CDR2 from the germline V gene are DFQATT and SNEGSKA (reference sequence). Germline trimming cut 5 bases from V and 8 bases from J; bases unmatched to any gene: 7. The CDR3 DNA follows: TGCAGTGCTCCAGGGGGCGCTAGGGGCTACACCTTC. This translates into CSAPGGARGYTF.

A remark on this clonotype: This may come from a read error, since a much larger clone is one base off. This sequence joins TRBV12-3 or TRBV12-4 and TRBJ1-6; D is ambiguous. The CDR3 consists of 12 residues. The CDR3 region is CVSSPNYSPLHF. The DNA for the CDR3 is TGTGTCAGCAGTCCCAACTATTCACCCCTCCACTTT.

Of note for this clonotype: The junction does not match germline at one end; this may be a read error. The chain combines TRBV28 with TRBJ1-4; D is unresolved. The CDR3 sequence is 15 residues long. Germline CDR1 and CDR2: MDHEN and SYDVKM. CDR3 DNA sequence: TGTACCAGCAGCGGCTTGGGGTCCCTACGAGAAAAACTGTTTTTT. Protein product: CTSSGLGSLREKLFF.

In the case of this clonotype: Being one base from a much bigger clone, this may be a read error. This chain links TRBV29-1 with TRBJ2-7; D may be TRBD1 or TRBD2 (5 bases each). The CDR3 is made up of 16 amino acids. V gave up 0 bases and J gave up 6 bases, with 21 bases separating them. Germline loops: CDR1 SQVTM, CDR2 ANQGSEA. The CDR3 DNA reads as TGCAGCGTTGAAGATCGAGGTGGGGGACGAGCTGTCGAGCAGTACTTC. Its translation is CSVEDRGGGRAVEQYF.

The table lists this clonotype with many counts. V gene TRBV6-5 combines with J gene TRBJ2-7; a possible D gene is TRBD1 (6 bases). Trimming stripped 2 bases from V and 0 bases from J, with 14 bases between. The CDR3 is 16 residues long. Germline CDR1 is MNHEY and CDR2 is SVGAGI. This CDR3 is CASSYHPRGRSYEQYF. In DNA, the CDR3 is TGTGCCAGCAGTTACCACCCCAGGGGCCGCTCCTACGAGCAGTACTTC.

This clonotype was observed at least ten times. This chain links TRBV12-3 or TRBV12-4 with TRBJ2-5; a weak D match, TRBD1 (6 bases). V shed 4 bases and J shed 1 base, with 10 bases lying between them. This CDR3 has 14 amino acids. This chain's CDR3 is CASSSGVSQETQYF. The CDR3 DNA reads as TGTGCCAGCAGTTCAGGGGTGTCCCAAGAGACCCAGTACTTC.

This clonotype was detected a few times. V is TRBV28 and J is TRBJ1-5; D may be TRBD1 (5 bases). Trimming took off 1 base at V and 2 bases at J, with 15 bases between the two ends. Per the germline V gene, CDR1 is MDHEN and CDR2 is SYDVKM. The CDR3 runs to 17 residues. CDR3 in amino acids: CASSLSPAREGNQPQHF. The DNA of the CDR3 is TGTGCCAGCAGTTTATCCCCGGCCAGGGAGGGCAATCAGCCCCAGCATTTT.

The chain is built from TRBV18 and TRBJ1-2, with D uncertain. The CDR3 is made up of 12 amino acids. In germline, CDR1 is KGHSH, CDR2 LQKENI. V was pared by 4 bases and J by 8 bases, with 11 bases between. CDR3 amino acids: CASSREGLGYTF. The CDR3 DNA reads as TGTGCCAGCTCACGTGAAGGGTTGGGCTACACCTTC.

Here the CDR3 DNA reads TGTGCCAGCAGTCCCCTTACGGTTCTAGCGGGGGAGTCGACAGATACGCAGTATTTT. This gives the protein CASSPLTVLAGESTDTQYF. The chain employs TRBV28 and TRBJ2-3, with 10 bases matching TRBD2. Losses at the gene ends were 5 bases for V and 3 bases for J; bases not matched to a gene: 17. Germline V lookup: CDR1 MDHEN, CDR2 SYDVKM. The CDR3 loop spans 19 amino acids.

This clonotype appeared a few times. A much larger clone is a single base away; this may be a read error. The chain recombines TRBV27 with TRBJ2-3; D may be TRBD2 (7 bases). Germline lookup yields CDR1 MNHEY and CDR2 SMNVEV (reference sequence). V shed 4 bases and J shed 2 bases, with 10 bases lying between them. The CDR3 runs 14 residues. As DNA, the CDR3 is TGTGCCAGCAGTTGGGGGGGGCCCACAGATACGCAGTATTTT. It specifies CASSWGGPTDTQYF.

This clonotype was recorded once. The genes are TRBV2 and TRBJ1-4; TRBD1 matches 7 bases. V lost 3 bases and J lost 4; bases outside the gene matches: 5. This CDR3 is built from 15 residues. Germline CDR1 reads SNHLY; CDR2 reads FYNNEI. DNA of the CDR3: TGTGCCAGCAGTGAGAGACGGGACAGTAATGAAAAACTGTTTTTT. It specifies CASSERRDSNEKLFF.

V usage is TRBV27 and J usage is TRBJ1-4; D call uncertain. The CDR3 consists of 16 residues. Germline V gene sequence: CDR1 MNHEY, CDR2 SMNVEV (reference sequence). V lost 3 bases and J 3 bases, leaving 14 bases between the germline ends. The CDR3 region is CASSLFFFGSNEKLFF. CDR3 DNA sequence: TGTGCCAGCAGTTTGTTCTTTTTCGGGTCTAATGAAAAACTGTTTTTT.

This clonotype was detected a few times. This CDR3 is CASSLDVQGSSPLHF. DNA of the CDR3: TGCGCCAGCAGCTTGGATGTACAGGGAAGTTCACCCCTCCACTTT. The rearrangement joins TRBV5-1 to TRBJ1-6; D may be TRBD1 (6 bases). Trimming took 0 bases from V and 9 from J, leaving 13 bases between them. Germline CDR1 SGHRS, CDR2 YFSETQ. CDR3 length: 15 residues. The complete variable domain, with remaining parts taken from reference TRBV5-1 and TRBJ1-6, reads KAGVTQTPRYLIKTRGQQVTLSCSPISGHRSVSWYQQTPGQGLQFLFEYFSETQRNKGNFPGRFSGRQFSNSRSEMNVSTLELGDSALYLCASSLDVQGSSPLHFGNGTRLTVT.

Comments on this clonotype: A far larger clone is only one base removed, so a read error is likely. The V call is TRBV12-3 or TRBV12-4, the J call TRBJ2-4, with D tentatively TRBD2 (6 bases). The J call may be incorrect, as the DNA end agrees better with TRBJ2-7. This CDR3 is built from 13 residues. The CDR3 loop reads CAGSPGGAYEQYF. The CDR3 DNA is TGTGCCGGCAGCCCCGGGGGTGCGTACGAGCAGTACTTC.

Regarding this clonotype: A read error may be the cause here, since a much bigger clone is one base away. The rearrangement joins TRBV7-2 to TRBJ2-3; the D gene is possibly TRBD2 (6 bases). CDR1 is SGHTA and CDR2 is FQGNSA in the germline V gene. Trimming cost V 5 bases and J 0 bases, with 12 bases left between them. CDR3 size: 15 residues. CDR3 in amino acids: CTSSQDYLSTDTQYF. The CDR3 nucleotides are TGTACCAGCAGCCAGGACTACTTGAGCACAGATACGCAGTATTTT. Using reference TRBV7-2 and TRBJ2-3 for the parts outside the CDR3, the full variable domain is GAGVSQSPSNKVTEKGKDVELRCDPISGHTALYWYRQSLGQGLEFLIYFQGNSAPDKSGLPSDRFSAERTGGSVSTLTIQRTQQEDSAVYLCTSSQDYLSTDTQYFGPGTRLTVL.

The chain recombines TRBV2 with TRBJ2-3; D is unclear. The CDR3 runs 13 residues. The germline V and J ends were trimmed by 0 bases and 5 bases, with 6 bases remaining between them. The germline CDR1 and CDR2 sequences are SNHLY and FYNNEI. The CDR3 region has the DNA TGTGCCAGCAGTGAAGCGCTCGGAGATACGCAGTATTTT. Translated: CASSEALGDTQYF.

On this clonotype itself: Since a much larger clone is just one base distant, this may be a read error. The chain has TRBV28 and TRBJ1-5, with D unclear. The CDR3 is 15 residues long. CDR1 is MDHEN, CDR2 SYDVKM, per germline. Trimming shortened V by 3 bases and J by 4 bases, and 13 bases separated the two germline ends. The CDR3 bases are TGTGCCAGCAGTTTGAGTAGACGGGTAAATCAGCCCCAGCATTTT. This sequence encodes CASSLSRRVNQPQHF.

Points on this clonotype: A read error may account for a junction end that differs from germline. The CDR3 is CASSLGTAYGDTF. The DNA for the CDR3 is TGCGCCAGCAGCTTGGGGACGGCCTATGGCGACACCTTC. The genes are TRBV5-1 and TRBJ1-2; D unclear. The CDR3 has 13 amino acids. Per the germline V gene, CDR1 is SGHRS and CDR2 is YFSETQ.

The J gene is TRBJ1-1, the V gene TRBV20-1, with a tentative D call TRBD1 (6 bases). V was trimmed by 6 bases and J by 13 bases, leaving 24 bases between them. Looked up from germline, CDR1 is DFQATT and CDR2 is SNEGSKA (reference sequence). The CDR3 loop spans 13 amino acids. The CDR3 loop is CSALPRQGNKVFF. The CDR3 DNA sequence: TGCAGTGCCCTTCCTAGGCAGGGGAACAAAGTTTTCTTT.

This clonotype was recorded many times. The chain couples TRBV27 to TRBJ1-2; tentative D call: TRBD1 (5 bases). This CDR3 contains 14 residues. Trimming shortened V by 5 bases and J by 4 bases, and 14 bases separated the two germline ends. CDR1 and CDR2 from the germline V gene are MNHEY and SMNVEV (reference sequence). Here the CDR3 DNA reads TGTGCCAGCAGTCCTCTCAGGGTCTCCTATGGCTACACCTTC. Translating it yields CASSPLRVSYGYTF.

This clonotype has only one observation. CDR3 sequence reads: CASSSLLAGDFNEQYF. The CDR3 DNA sequence: TGTGCCAGCTCCAGCCTTCTAGCGGGGGACTTCAATGAGCAGTACTTC. This chain links TRBV18 with TRBJ2-7; 10 bases agree with TRBD2. Looked up from germline, CDR1 is KGHSH and CDR2 is LQKENI. V lost 6 bases to trimming and J lost 7 bases; unmatched junction nucleotides: 15. The CDR3 sequence is 16 residues long.

There are many counts of this clonotype. V is TRBV7-2 and J is TRBJ2-5; 11 bases match TRBD2. CDR3 size: 14 residues. The V segment lost 5 bases and the J segment 4 bases; nucleotides outside the gene matches: 3. Germline V gene data show CDR1 as SGHTA and CDR2 as FQGNSA. This CDR3 is CASSPGLAVETQYF. The CDR3 nucleotides are TGTGCCAGCAGCCCGGGACTAGCGGTAGAGACCCAGTACTTC.

The V call is TRBV30, the J call TRBJ1-1; TRBD1 aligns across 8 bases. The CDR3 spans 14 residues. Germline CDR1 is GTSNPN and CDR2 is SVGIG (reference sequence). V lost 3 bases to trimming and J lost 4 bases; unmatched junction nucleotides: 7. The CDR3 nucleotides are TGTGCCTGGAGAGCGACAGGGGTGGTCACTGAAGCTTTCTTT. This translates into CAWRATGVVTEAFF.

This clonotype was seen many times. The V and J genes are TRBV15 and TRBJ2-6; D tentatively reads TRBD1 or TRBD2 (5 bases each). This CDR3 has 16 amino acids. The germline CDR1 and CDR2 sequences are LNHNV and YYDKDF (reference sequence). Trimming took 1 base from V and 2 from J, leaving 9 bases between them. CDR3 protein: CATSRGGMAGANVLTF. The CDR3, as DNA: TGTGCCACCAGCAGAGGGGGGATGGCTGGGGCCAACGTCCTGACTTTC.